Below are 15 T cell receptor beta chains sequenced from a single sample in a study of blood T cell repertoires in COVID-19. This table comes from immunoSEQ multiplex PCR, and its TCRdb copy is limited to in-frame clones, with some not included. Among some 100,000 clones, around three quarters were seen once, and the ten largest hold about 4.5%. Sequenced sample: peripheral blood. The source is a human donor in a cohort sampled during active or convalescent COVID-19.

This clone was recorded a few times. The rearrangement joins TRBV7-9 to TRBJ2-3, with a tentative D call TRBD1 (6 bases). Trimming cost V 11 bases and J 0 bases, with 15 bases left between them. The CDR3 consists of 14 residues. Germline V gives CDR1 SEHNR, CDR2 FQNEAQ (reference sequence). The CDR3 reads CAVSTGSSTDTQYF. The CDR3 coding sequence is TGTGCCGTTTCGACAGGTTCTAGCACAGATACGCAGTATTTT.

The chain joins TRBV10-3 to TRBJ1-1, with D maybe TRBD1 (6 bases). The germline V and J ends were trimmed by 1 base and 1 base, with 10 bases remaining between them. This CDR3 spans 15 amino acids. CDR1 and CDR2 (germline): ENHRY, SYGVKD. CDR3 bases: TGTGCCATCAGTGAGTTCCGGGACAAGAACACTGAAGCTTTCTTT. This sequence encodes CAISEFRDKNTEAFF.

The chain is built from TRBV6-5 and TRBJ2-3; TRBD1 agrees at 7 bases. The CDR3 totals 13 residues. V lost 6 bases to trimming and J lost 5 bases; unmatched junction nucleotides: 5. Germline V gives CDR1 MNHEY, CDR2 SVGAGI. CDR3 sequence: CASRYPGGDTQYF. CDR3 nucleotides: TGTGCCAGCAGATACCCAGGGGGAGATACGCAGTATTTT.

The rearrangement joins TRBV7-8 to TRBJ1-1; D is possibly TRBD1 (5 bases). Germline assignment: CDR1 SGHVS and CDR2 FQNEAQ. V was cut by 5 bases and J by 7 bases, with 11 bases left in between. CDR3 size: 12 residues. CDR3 protein: CASSQDRHEAFF. The DNA of the CDR3 is TGTGCCAGCAGCCAAGACAGACATGAAGCTTTCTTT.

This clone was picked up a small number of times. The chain has TRBV29-1 and TRBJ1-2; 7 nucleotides line up with TRBD1. Germline trimming cut 1 base from V and 7 bases from J; bases unmatched to any gene: 12. Germline V gives CDR1 SQVTM, CDR2 ANQGSEA. The CDR3 totals 15 residues. CDR3 residues: CSVEGAGGAWVGYTF. The CDR3 DNA follows: TGCAGCGTTGAAGGGGCAGGGGGTGCTTGGGTTGGCTACACCTTC.

The J gene is TRBJ1-2, the V gene TRBV30, with unresolved D. The CDR3 spans 14 residues. The germline V gene encodes CDR1 GTSNPN and CDR2 SVGIG (reference sequence). Trimming cost V 2 bases and J 8 bases, with 18 bases left between them. The CDR3 loop is CAWSTLAGVGGYTF. CDR3 DNA sequence: TGTGCCTGGAGTACCCTCGCGGGAGTGGGAGGCTACACCTTC. Combining the CDR3 with reference TRBV30 and TRBJ1-2 gives the whole variable domain SQTIHQWPATLVQPVGSPLSLECTVEGTSNPNLYWYRQAAGRGLQLLFYSVGIGQISSEVPQNLSASRPQDRQFILSSKKLLLSDSGFYLCAWSTLAGVGGYTFGSGTRLTVV.

The rearrangement uses TRBV14 and TRBJ2-3; TRBD2 might be the D (5 bases). In germline, CDR1 is SGHDN, CDR2 FVKESK. Trimming removed 1 base from V and 9 bases from J, with 20 bases in between. This CDR3 region has 16 residues. CDR3 DNA: TGTGCCAGCAGCCAAGTTACGACTAAAGGTCGAGACACGCAGTATTTT. Residues: CASSQVTTKGRDTQYF.

The chain has TRBV10-3 and TRBJ2-5; D gene ambiguous. Trimming cost V 3 bases and J 2 bases, with 4 bases left between them. The CDR3 loop spans 12 amino acids. CDR1 and CDR2 from the germline V gene are ENHRY and SYGVKD. In nucleotides, the CDR3 is TGTGCCATCAGTGACCAACAAGAGACCCAGTACTTC. Its translation: CAISDQQETQYF.

The rearrangement joins TRBV5-1 to TRBJ1-1; D ambiguous. Trimming pared 0 bases from V and 6 bases from J, leaving 12 bases between. The CDR3 has 14 residues. Germline CDR1 reads SGHRS; CDR2 reads YFSETQ. The CDR3 reads CASSLDLGLAEAFF. As DNA, the CDR3 is TGCGCCAGCAGCTTGGATCTGGGCCTGGCTGAAGCTTTCTTT.

The count of this clone is one. The V and J genes are TRBV3-1 (or the pseudogene TRBV3-2) and TRBJ1-4; TRBD1 matches at 10 bases. With 1 base clipped from V and 8 bases from J, the junction kept 10 bases outside the gene matches. Germline-derived CDR1 and CDR2 are LGHDT and YNNKEL (reference sequence). The length of the CDR3 is 17 residues. The CDR3 DNA reads as TGTGCCAGCAGCCAAGTGACAGGGGGCGGGTTAGGGGAAAAACTGTTTTTT. Amino acid sequence: CASSQVTGGGLGEKLFF.

V usage is TRBV7-2 and J usage is TRBJ2-1; D is uncertain. Per the germline V gene, CDR1 is SGHTA and CDR2 is FQGNSA. This CDR3 is built from 15 residues. The V end was cut by 3 bases, the J end by 6 bases, with 15 bases between. The DNA of the CDR3 is TGTGCCAGCAGCTTGGGCCGAGCTCGGCGCAATGAGCAGTTCTTC. It yields the protein CASSLGRARRNEQFF.

This chain links TRBV4-2 with TRBJ2-1; a possible D gene is TRBD2 (5 bases). The CDR3 has 16 residues. CDR1 is LGHNA and CDR2 is YNFKEQ in the germline V gene. Between the trimmed V and J ends, which lost 0 bases and 9 bases, there was a span of 18 bases. Written as DNA, the CDR3 is TGTGCCAGCAGCCAAGATGTAGTGGAGGACTTTGGTGAGCAGTTCTTC. Protein product: CASSQDVVEDFGEQFF.

This sequence joins TRBV24-1 and TRBJ2-2; D ambiguous. Trimming cost V 9 bases and J 3 bases, with 10 bases left between them. Per germline, CDR1 KGHDR and CDR2 SFDVKD. This CDR3 is 13 amino acids long. CDR3 region: CATQKYYTGELFF. For the CDR3, the DNA is TGTGCCACCCAAAAGTACTACACCGGGGAGCTGTTTTTT.

This clone was counted a single time. CDR3 residues: CASSFSGRLHNEQFF. CDR3 sequence (DNA): TGTGCCAGCAGCTTTAGCGGGAGGCTTCACAATGAGCAGTTCTTC. V gene TRBV5-4 combines with J gene TRBJ2-1; 10 positions match TRBD2. Germline CDR1 is SGHNT and CDR2 is YYREEE (reference sequence). With 2 bases clipped from V and 5 bases from J, the junction kept 4 bases outside the gene matches. This CDR3 is 15 amino acids long.

The chain couples TRBV7-3 to TRBJ2-5; D is unresolved. Germline CDR1 is SGHTA and CDR2 is FQGTGA. The CDR3 is 14 amino acids. Trimming shortened V by 0 bases and J by 2 bases, and 7 bases separated the two germline ends. The CDR3 sequence: CASSLTHGQETQYF. CDR3 bases: TGTGCCAGCAGCTTAACCCACGGTCAAGAGACCCAGTACTTC.